The present TCR beta chain was sequenced within a study of blood T cell repertoires in COVID-19. TCRdb's copy holds only in-frame clones and misses some; the assay was immunoSEQ multiplex PCR. Among tens of thousands of clones listed, about 85% were seen once. CDR3 size: 16 residues. Germline V gene sequence: CDR1 SGHNT, CDR2 YYREEE (reference sequence). Trimming shortened V by 0 bases and J by 1 base, and 11 bases separated the two germline ends. The specimen sequenced was peripheral blood. This TCR derives from a human donor in a cohort sampled during active COVID-19. The chain has TRBV5-4 and TRBJ1-5; D perhaps matches TRBD1 (5 bases). This CDR3 is CASSLAGGASNQPQHF. CDR3 in DNA: TGTGCCAGCAGCTTGGCAGGTGGGGCCAGCAATCAGCCCCAGCATTTT.